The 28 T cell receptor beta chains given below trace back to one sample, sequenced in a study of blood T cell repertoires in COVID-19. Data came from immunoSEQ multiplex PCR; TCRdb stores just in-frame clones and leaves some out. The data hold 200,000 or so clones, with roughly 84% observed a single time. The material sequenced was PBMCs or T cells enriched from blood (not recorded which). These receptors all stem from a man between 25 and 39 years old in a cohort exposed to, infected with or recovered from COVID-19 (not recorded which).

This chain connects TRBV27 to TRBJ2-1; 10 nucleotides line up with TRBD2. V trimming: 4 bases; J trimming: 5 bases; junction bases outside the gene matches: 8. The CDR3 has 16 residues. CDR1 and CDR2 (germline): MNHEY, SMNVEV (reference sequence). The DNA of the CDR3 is TGTGCCAGCAGTTCCTGGACTAGCGGAGCAAACAATGAGCAGTTCTTC. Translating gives CASSSWTSGANNEQFF.

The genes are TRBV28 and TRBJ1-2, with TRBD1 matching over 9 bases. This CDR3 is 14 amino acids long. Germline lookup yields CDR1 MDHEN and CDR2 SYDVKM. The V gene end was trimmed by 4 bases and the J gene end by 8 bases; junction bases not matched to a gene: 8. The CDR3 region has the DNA TGTGCCAGCAGTTATACAGGGGGCAAAAAGGGCTACACCTTC. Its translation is CASSYTGGKKGYTF.

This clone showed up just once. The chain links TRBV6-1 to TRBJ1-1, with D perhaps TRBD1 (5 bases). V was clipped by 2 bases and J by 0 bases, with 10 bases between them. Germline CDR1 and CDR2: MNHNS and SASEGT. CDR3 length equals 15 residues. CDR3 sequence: CASSETGLMNTEAFF. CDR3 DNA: TGTGCCAGCAGTGAAACGGGACTGATGAACACTGAAGCTTTCTTT.

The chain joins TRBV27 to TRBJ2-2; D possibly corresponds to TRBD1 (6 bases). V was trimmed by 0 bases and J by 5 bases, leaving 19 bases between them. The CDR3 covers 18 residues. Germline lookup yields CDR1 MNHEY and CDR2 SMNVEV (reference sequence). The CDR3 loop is CASSLSYKDTRGTGELFF. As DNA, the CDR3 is TGTGCCAGCAGTTTATCGTATAAGGACACGAGGGGGACCGGGGAGCTGTTTTTT.

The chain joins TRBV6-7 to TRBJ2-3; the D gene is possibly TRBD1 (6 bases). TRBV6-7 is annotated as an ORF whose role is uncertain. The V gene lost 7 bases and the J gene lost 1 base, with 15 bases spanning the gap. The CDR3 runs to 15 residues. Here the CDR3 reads CASKGERRCTDTQYF. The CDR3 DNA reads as TGTGCCAGCAAGGGGGAACGCCGATGCACAGATACGCAGTATTTT.

The CDR3 coding sequence is TGTGCCAGCAGCCCTCGACAGAGTATGAACACTGAAGCTTTCTTT. This codes for CASSPRQSMNTEAFF. The chain recombines TRBV7-9 with TRBJ1-1, with D possibly TRBD1 on 5 matching bases. There are 15 residues in the CDR3. The V end lost 5 bases, the J end lost 0 bases, and 13 bases lay between the germline ends. Germline V lookup: CDR1 SEHNR, CDR2 FQNEAQ (reference sequence). The full variable domain, rest sourced from reference TRBV7-9 and TRBJ1-1, is DTGVSQNPRHKITKRGQNVTFRCDPISEHNRLYWYRQTLGQGPEFLTYFQNEAQLEKSRLLSDRFSAERPKGSFSTLEIQRTEQGDSAMYLCASSPRQSMNTEAFFGQGTRLTVV.

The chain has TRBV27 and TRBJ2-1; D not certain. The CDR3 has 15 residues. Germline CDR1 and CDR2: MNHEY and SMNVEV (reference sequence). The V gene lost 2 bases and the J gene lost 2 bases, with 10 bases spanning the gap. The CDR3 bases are TGTGCCAGCAGTTTAGCGAACCTAGCCTACAATGAGCAGTTCTTC. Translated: CASSLANLAYNEQFF.

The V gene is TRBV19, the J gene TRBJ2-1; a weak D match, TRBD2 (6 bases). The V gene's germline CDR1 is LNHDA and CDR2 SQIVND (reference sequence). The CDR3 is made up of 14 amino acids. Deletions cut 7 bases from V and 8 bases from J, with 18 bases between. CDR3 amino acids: CASTTTGSGYEQFF. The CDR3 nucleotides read TGTGCCAGTACTACGACCGGGAGTGGTTATGAGCAGTTCTTC.

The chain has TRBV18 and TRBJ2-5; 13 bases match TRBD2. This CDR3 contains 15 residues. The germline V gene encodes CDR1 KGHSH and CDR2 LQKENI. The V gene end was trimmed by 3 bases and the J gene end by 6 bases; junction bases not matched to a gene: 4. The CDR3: CASSPTSGRTQTQYF. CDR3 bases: TGTGCCAGCTCACCGACTAGCGGGAGGACACAGACCCAGTACTTC.

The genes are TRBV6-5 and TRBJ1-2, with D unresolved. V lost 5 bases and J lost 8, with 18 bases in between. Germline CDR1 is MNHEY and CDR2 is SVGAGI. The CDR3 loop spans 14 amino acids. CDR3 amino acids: CASSLVPSREGYTF. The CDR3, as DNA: TGTGCCAGCAGTCTCGTCCCGTCCCGCGAAGGCTACACCTTC.

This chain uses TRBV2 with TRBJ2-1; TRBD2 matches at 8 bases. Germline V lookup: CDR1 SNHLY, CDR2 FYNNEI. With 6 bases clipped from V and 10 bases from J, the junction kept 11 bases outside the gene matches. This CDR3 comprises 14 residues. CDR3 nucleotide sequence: TGTGCCAGCAGCCCTCCCGGACTAGCAAACGAGCAGTTCTTC. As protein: CASSPPGLANEQFF.

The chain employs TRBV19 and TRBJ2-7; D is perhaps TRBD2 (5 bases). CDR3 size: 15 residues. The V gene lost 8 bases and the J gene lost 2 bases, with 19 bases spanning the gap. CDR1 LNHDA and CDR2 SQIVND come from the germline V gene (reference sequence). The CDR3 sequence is CASQPQGGGTYEQYF. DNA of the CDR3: TGTGCCAGTCAGCCTCAAGGTGGAGGAACCTACGAGCAGTACTTC.

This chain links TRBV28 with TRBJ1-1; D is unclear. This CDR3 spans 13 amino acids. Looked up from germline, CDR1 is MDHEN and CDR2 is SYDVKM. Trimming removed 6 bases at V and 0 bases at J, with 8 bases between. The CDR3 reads CASRLQMNTEAFF. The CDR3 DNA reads TGTGCCAGCAGGTTACAGATGAACACTGAAGCTTTCTTT.

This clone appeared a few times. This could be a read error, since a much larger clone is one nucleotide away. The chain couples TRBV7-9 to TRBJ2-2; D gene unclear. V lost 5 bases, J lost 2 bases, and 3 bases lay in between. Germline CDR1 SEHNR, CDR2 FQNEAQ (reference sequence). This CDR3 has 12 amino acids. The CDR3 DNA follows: TGTGCCAGCAGCCGTAACACCGGGGAGCTGTTTTTT. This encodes CASSRNTGELFF.

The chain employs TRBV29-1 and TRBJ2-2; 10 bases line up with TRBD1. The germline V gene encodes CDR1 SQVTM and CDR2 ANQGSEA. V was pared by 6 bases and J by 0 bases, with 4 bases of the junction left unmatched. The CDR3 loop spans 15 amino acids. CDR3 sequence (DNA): TGCAGCGTGGGGGGGACAGGGGCGAACACCGGGGAGCTGTTTTTT. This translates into CSVGGTGANTGELFF.

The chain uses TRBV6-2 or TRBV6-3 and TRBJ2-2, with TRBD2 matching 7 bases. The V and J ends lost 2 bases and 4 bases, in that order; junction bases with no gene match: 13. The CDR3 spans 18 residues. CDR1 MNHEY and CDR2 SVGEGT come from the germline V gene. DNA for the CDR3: TGTGCCAGCAGTTACCCCGGGGGGAGGCCCCCTTTCACCGGGGAGCTGTTTTTT. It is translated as CASSYPGGRPPFTGELFF.

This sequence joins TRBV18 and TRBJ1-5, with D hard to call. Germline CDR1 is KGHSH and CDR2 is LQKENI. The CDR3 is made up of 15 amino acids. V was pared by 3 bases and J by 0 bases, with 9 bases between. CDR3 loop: CASSPEGVSNQPQHF. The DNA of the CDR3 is TGTGCCAGCTCACCGGAGGGAGTTAGCAATCAGCCCCAGCATTTT.

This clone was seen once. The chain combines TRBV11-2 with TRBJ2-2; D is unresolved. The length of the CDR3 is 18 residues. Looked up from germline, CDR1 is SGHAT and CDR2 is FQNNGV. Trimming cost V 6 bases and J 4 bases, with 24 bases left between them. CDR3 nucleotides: TGTGCCAGCAGTTTACCAGGTCCCGAGTTGTTGGTCACCGGGGAGCTGTTTTTT. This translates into CASSLPGPELLVTGELFF.

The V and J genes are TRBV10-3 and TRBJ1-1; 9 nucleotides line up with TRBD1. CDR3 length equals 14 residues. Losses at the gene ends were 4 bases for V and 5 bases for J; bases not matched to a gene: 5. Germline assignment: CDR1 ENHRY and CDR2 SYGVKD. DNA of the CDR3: TGTGCCATCAGTGCCGGGACAGGGATTACTGAAGCTTTCTTT. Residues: CAISAGTGITEAFF.

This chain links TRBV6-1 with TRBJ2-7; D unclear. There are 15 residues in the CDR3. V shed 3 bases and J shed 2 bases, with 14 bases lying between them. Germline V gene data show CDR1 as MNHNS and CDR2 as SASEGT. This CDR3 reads CASSDPNSHPYEQYF. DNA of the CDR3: TGTGCCAGCAGTGATCCAAACAGCCATCCCTACGAGCAGTACTTC.

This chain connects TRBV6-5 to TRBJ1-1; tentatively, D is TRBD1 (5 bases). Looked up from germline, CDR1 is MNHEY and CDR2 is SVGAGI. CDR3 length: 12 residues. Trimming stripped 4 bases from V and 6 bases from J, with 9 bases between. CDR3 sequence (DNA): TGTGCCAGCAGTTCCCAGGGTTCTGAAGCTTTCTTT. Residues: CASSSQGSEAFF.

The CDR3 DNA sequence: TGTGCCAGCAGTTACTCGGACCAGGGTAGGGATGGCTACACCTTC. Translated: CASSYSDQGRDGYTF. The chain combines TRBV6-5 with TRBJ1-2; a possible D gene is TRBD1 (5 bases). The CDR3 consists of 15 residues. Germline values: CDR1 MNHEY, CDR2 SVGAGI. Trimming removed 0 bases at V and 6 bases at J, with 14 bases between.

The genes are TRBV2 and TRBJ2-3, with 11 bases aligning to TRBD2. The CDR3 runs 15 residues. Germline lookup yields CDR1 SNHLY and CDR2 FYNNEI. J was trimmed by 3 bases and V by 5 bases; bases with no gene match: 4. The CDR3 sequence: CASSRIAGGTDTQYF. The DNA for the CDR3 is TGTGCCAGCAGTCGAATAGCGGGAGGGACAGATACGCAGTATTTT.

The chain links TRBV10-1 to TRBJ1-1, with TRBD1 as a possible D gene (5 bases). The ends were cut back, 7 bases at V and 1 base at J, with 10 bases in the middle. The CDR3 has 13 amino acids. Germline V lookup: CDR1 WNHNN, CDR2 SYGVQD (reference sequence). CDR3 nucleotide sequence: TGCGCCAGCATGGCAGGGAAGAACACTGAAGCTTTCTTT. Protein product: CASMAGKNTEAFF.

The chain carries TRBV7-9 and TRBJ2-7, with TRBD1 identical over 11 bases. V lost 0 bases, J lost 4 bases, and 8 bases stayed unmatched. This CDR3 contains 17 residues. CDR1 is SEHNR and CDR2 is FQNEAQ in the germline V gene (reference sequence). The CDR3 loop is CASSLALSRDRGYEQYF. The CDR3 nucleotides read TGTGCCAGCAGCTTAGCCCTATCAAGGGACAGGGGGTACGAGCAGTACTTC.

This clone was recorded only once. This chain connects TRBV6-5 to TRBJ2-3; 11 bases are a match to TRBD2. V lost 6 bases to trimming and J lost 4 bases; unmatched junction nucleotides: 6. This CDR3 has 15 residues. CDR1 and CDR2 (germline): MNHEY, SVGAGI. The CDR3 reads CASSLTSGSPDTQYF. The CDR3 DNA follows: TGTGCCAGCAGCCTTACTAGCGGGAGCCCAGATACGCAGTATTTT.

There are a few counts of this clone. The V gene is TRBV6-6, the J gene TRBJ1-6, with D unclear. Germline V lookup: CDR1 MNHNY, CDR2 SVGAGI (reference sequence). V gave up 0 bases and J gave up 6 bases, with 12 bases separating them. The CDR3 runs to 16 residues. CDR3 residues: CASSYSSPSGNSPLHF. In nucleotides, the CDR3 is TGTGCCAGCAGTTACTCGTCCCCATCGGGTAATTCACCCCTCCACTTT.

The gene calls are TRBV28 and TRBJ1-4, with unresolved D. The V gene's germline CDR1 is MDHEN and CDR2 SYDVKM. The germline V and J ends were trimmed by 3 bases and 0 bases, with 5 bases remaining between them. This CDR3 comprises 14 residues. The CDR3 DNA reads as TGTGCCAGCAGTTTGAGAGCAACTAATGAAAAACTGTTTTTT. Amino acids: CASSLRATNEKLFF.